Listed here are 17 T cell receptor beta chains from one sample, sequenced in a study of blood T cell repertoires in COVID-19. TCRdb's table, derived via immunoSEQ multiplex PCR, lists solely in-frame clones and lacks some. Seen here are roughly 240,000 clones, 83% observed once, and the top ten hold approximately 4%. Source material: PBMCs or T cells enriched from blood (not recorded which). The receptors stem from a woman between 40 and 55 years old who had been exposed to COVID-19.

The chain combines TRBV5-6 with TRBJ2-7; D gene unclear. This CDR3 is 17 amino acids long. V was cut by 0 bases and J by 4 bases, with 20 bases left in between. Per the germline V gene, CDR1 is SGHDT and CDR2 is YYEEEE. The CDR3 region has the DNA TGTGCCAGCAGCTTGGCCCCGCACGACCTTTCGCGGTACGAGCAGTACTTC. It is translated as CASSLAPHDLSRYEQYF.

V usage is TRBV28 and J usage is TRBJ1-1; TRBD1 matches 7 bases. The trim removed 5 bases at V and 11 bases at J, leaving 23 bases unmatched. The CDR3 has 17 amino acids. Looked up from germline, CDR1 is MDHEN and CDR2 is SYDVKM. The CDR3 loop is CASSTHPGQTSGGWAFF. CDR3 nucleotides: TGTGCCAGCAGTACACACCCGGGACAGACTAGTGGTGGGTGGGCTTTCTTT.

This chain links TRBV10-3 with TRBJ2-3, with D perhaps TRBD1 (6 bases). This CDR3 has 16 residues. Trimming cost V 2 bases and J 2 bases, with 14 bases left between them. Germline V CDR1 and CDR2: ENHRY, SYGVKD. The CDR3 DNA sequence: TGTGCCATCAGTGAGAATCAGGGGAGCCCCACAGATACGCAGTATTTT. It yields the protein CAISENQGSPTDTQYF.

This clone was seen only once. The chain joins TRBV7-2 to TRBJ2-7, with D tentatively TRBD1 (6 bases). CDR1 is SGHTA, CDR2 FQGNSA, per germline. CDR3 length: 15 amino acids. Trimming cost V 1 base and J 7 bases, with 17 bases left between them. The CDR3: CASSLEAWGPGEQYF. The CDR3 DNA reads as TGTGCCAGCAGCTTAGAGGCGTGGGGGCCGGGGGAGCAGTACTTC.

There are a few counts of this clone. V usage is TRBV7-2 and J usage is TRBJ2-7; D is perhaps TRBD2 (5 bases). The V end lost 5 bases, the J end lost 3 bases, and 14 bases lay between the germline ends. Germline lookup yields CDR1 SGHTA and CDR2 FQGNSA. There are 14 residues in the CDR3. In DNA, the CDR3 is TGTGCCAGCAGCCCAAGCCCACGGGGCTACGAGCAGTACTTC. Its translation: CASSPSPRGYEQYF.

This clone occurred once. The chain has TRBV24-1 and TRBJ1-2; 11 nucleotides agree with TRBD1. V gave up 4 bases and J gave up 6 bases; unmatched junction bases: 3. The CDR3 has 14 residues. CDR1 and CDR2 (germline): KGHDR, SFDVKD. Here the CDR3 DNA reads TGTGCCACCAGTGAAACGGGACAGGGGGATGGCTACACCTTC. Protein product: CATSETGQGDGYTF.

The V and J genes are TRBV28 and TRBJ1-3, with 7 bases fitting TRBD1. CDR1 is MDHEN and CDR2 is SYDVKM in the germline V gene. With 6 bases clipped from V and 2 bases from J, the junction kept 4 bases outside the gene matches. There are 14 residues in the CDR3. The CDR3 spells CASSRQGAGNTIYF. As DNA, the CDR3 is TGTGCCAGCAGCCGACAGGGTGCTGGAAACACCATATATTTT.

The chain combines TRBV27 with TRBJ2-7; 7 positions match TRBD2. There are 15 residues in the CDR3. V lost 0 bases to trimming and J lost 2 bases; unmatched junction nucleotides: 4. In germline, CDR1 is MNHEY, CDR2 SMNVEV (reference sequence). Here the CDR3 reads CASSLSSGGPYEQYF. In DNA form, the CDR3 reads TGTGCCAGCAGTTTATCATCGGGGGGTCCCTACGAGCAGTACTTC.

This clone was seen just once. The sample carries other DNA sequences with the same CDR3. This sequence joins TRBV7-9 and TRBJ1-2, with 10 bases lining up with TRBD1. The germline V gene encodes CDR1 SEHNR and CDR2 FQNEAQ (reference sequence). The junction had 3 bases not matched to a gene; V was cut back by 9 bases and J by 5 bases. This CDR3 comprises 12 residues. CDR3 in amino acids: CASGDRGYGYTF. CDR3 in DNA: TGTGCCAGTGGGGACAGGGGATATGGCTACACCTTC.

This clone appeared once. The V and J genes are TRBV7-2 and TRBJ2-7; TRBD2 might be the D (6 bases). The CDR3 consists of 19 residues. Trimming pared 6 bases from V and 4 bases from J, leaving 31 bases between. The germline CDR1 and CDR2 sequences are SGHTA and FQGNSA. The CDR3 DNA follows: TGTGCCAGCAGTTTTTCCCACGCGGGGCGAGGGCTAGCTAGTTACGAGCAGTACTTC. Protein sequence: CASSFSHAGRGLASYEQYF.

This sequence joins TRBV9 and TRBJ2-1; 9 positions match TRBD2. Germline CDR1 reads SGDLS; CDR2 reads YYNGEE. The CDR3 runs to 15 residues. Trimming removed 3 bases from V and 9 bases from J; junction bases left unmatched: 10. The CDR3 region has the DNA TGTGCCAGCAGCGCGACTAGCGGAGGGTTCATTGAGCAGTTCTTC. Protein product: CASSATSGGFIEQFF. The variable domain in full, with the rest retrieved from reference TRBV9 and TRBJ2-1, is DSGVTQTPKHLITATGQRVTLRCSPRSGDLSVYWYQQSLDQGLQFLIQYYNGEERAKGNILERFSAQQFPDLHSELNLSSLELGDSALYFCASSATSGGFIEQFFGPGTRLTVL.

This clone was seen once. V usage is TRBV6-5 and J usage is TRBJ2-2, with D unclear. V gave up 1 base and J gave up 7 bases, with 7 bases separating them. The CDR3 extends over 13 amino acids. Per germline, CDR1 MNHEY and CDR2 SVGAGI. CDR3 coding DNA: TGTGCCAGCAGTTACTACCGTAGCGGGGAGCTGTTTTTT. Amino acids: CASSYYRSGELFF.

The V and J genes are TRBV18 and TRBJ1-1; a possible D gene is TRBD1 (5 bases). In germline, CDR1 is KGHSH, CDR2 LQKENI. The V end lost 1 base, the J end lost 1 base, and 10 bases lay between the germline ends. There are 15 residues in the CDR3. CDR3 loop: CASSPLPGGNTEAFF. The CDR3 DNA reads TGTGCCAGCTCACCACTACCGGGGGGGAACACTGAAGCTTTCTTT.

The J gene is TRBJ1-1, the V gene TRBV27, with D tentatively TRBD1 (6 bases). Trimming took off 2 bases at V and 4 bases at J, with 14 bases between the two ends. The CDR3 is 15 residues long. Germline lookup yields CDR1 MNHEY and CDR2 SMNVEV (reference sequence). This chain's CDR3 is CASSLGGAFGTEAFF. The CDR3, as DNA: TGTGCCAGCAGTTTAGGGGGGGCCTTCGGCACTGAAGCTTTCTTT.

This clone occurred once. The chain uses TRBV5-1 and TRBJ1-1, with D perhaps matching TRBD1 (5 bases). The V and J ends lost 3 bases and 4 bases respectively, with 13 bases between them. The CDR3 has 14 amino acids. The germline gives CDR1 SGHRS, CDR2 YFSETQ. Here the CDR3 reads CASSSRVGGTEAFF. CDR3 nucleotides: TGCGCCAGCAGCTCGAGGGTCGGGGGCACTGAAGCTTTCTTT.

The rearrangement uses TRBV6-5 and TRBJ2-5, with a tentative D call TRBD2 (5 bases). The germline V and J ends were trimmed by 2 bases and 2 bases, with 12 bases remaining between them. This CDR3 spans 15 amino acids. Germline CDR1 is MNHEY and CDR2 is SVGAGI. The CDR3 sequence: CASSYRTSRQETQYF. CDR3 DNA: TGTGCCAGCAGTTACCGGACTTCGAGGCAAGAGACCCAGTACTTC.

This rearrangement joins TRBV12-3 or TRBV12-4 to TRBJ1-1; tentative D call: TRBD1 (5 bases). Trimming took off 2 bases at V and 8 bases at J, with 9 bases between the two ends. This CDR3 comprises 12 residues. CDR3 region: CASSLWGREAFF. In nucleotides, the CDR3 is TGTGCCAGCAGTTTATGGGGCAGAGAAGCTTTCTTT.